This T cell receptor beta chain is from a study of T cell responses to AZD1222 COVID-19 vaccine. As to this clone: Its target is unknown.

Study-wide results and caveats: As reported, nearly half of all spike-specific TCRs target variant regions that are unmutated. Possibly, clonal diversity was underestimated; donors were largely white British and included more females. With dominance at 160-218 and 743-854, vaccine-associated CD4 TCRs spanned spike.

Data came from immunoSEQ multiplex PCR; TCRdb stores just in-frame clones and leaves some out. The data contain 95,000 to 100,000 clones, about nine tenths of them singletons. The CDR3 contains 13 residues. The J segment lost 4 bases and the V segment lost 0 bases, leaving 0 bases of the junction unmatched. CDR1 is GTSNPN and CDR2 is SVGIG in the germline V gene (reference sequence). The clonotype was recovered from an adult in good health. This rearrangement joins TRBV30 to TRBJ2-3; 8 positions match TRBD2. The sequenced sample was peripheral blood, obtained on day 0 of AZD1222 vaccination. This CDR3 reads CAWSVGGADTQYF. In nucleotides, the CDR3 is TGTGCCTGGAGTGTCGGGGGGGCAGATACGCAGTATTTT.